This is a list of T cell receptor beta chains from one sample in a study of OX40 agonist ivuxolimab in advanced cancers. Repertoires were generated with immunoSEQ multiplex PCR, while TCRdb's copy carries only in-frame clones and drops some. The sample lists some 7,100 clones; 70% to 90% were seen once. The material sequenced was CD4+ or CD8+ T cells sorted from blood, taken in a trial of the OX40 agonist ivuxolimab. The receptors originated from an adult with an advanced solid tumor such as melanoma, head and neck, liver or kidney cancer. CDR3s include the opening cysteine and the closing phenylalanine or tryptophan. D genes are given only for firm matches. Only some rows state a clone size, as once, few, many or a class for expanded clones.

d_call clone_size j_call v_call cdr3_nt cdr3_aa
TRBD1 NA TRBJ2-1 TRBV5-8 TGTGCCAGCAGCGGCGGGACAGGGGGAGGCAATGAGCAGTTCTTC CASSGGTGGGNEQFF
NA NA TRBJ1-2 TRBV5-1 TGCGCCAGCAGCCCGGACGGAGGGTATGGCTACACCTTC CASSPDGGYGYTF
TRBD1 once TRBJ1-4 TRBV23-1 TGCGCCAGCAGCAGGGGGCGTAATGAAAAACTGTTTTTT CASSRGRNEKLFF
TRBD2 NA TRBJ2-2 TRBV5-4 TGTGCCAGCAGCTTGGATGTTAGCGGGACCGGGGAGCTGTTTTTT CASSLDVSGTGELFF
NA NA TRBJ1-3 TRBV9 TGTGCCAGCAGCGCGAGCCCTCGGAGAAAAACCGGAAACACCATATATTTT CASSASPRRKTGNTIYF
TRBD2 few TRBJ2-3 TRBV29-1 TGCAGCGTTGGGGGAGCGGGAGATAACACAGATACGCAGTATTTT CSVGGAGDNTDTQYF
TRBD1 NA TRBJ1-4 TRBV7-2 TGTGCCAGCAGACGGACAGGGGGTTCTGAAAAACTGTTTTTT CASRRTGGSEKLFF
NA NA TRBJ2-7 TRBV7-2 TGTGCCAGCAGCTTCACAGGGGAGCAGTACTTC CASSFTGEQYF
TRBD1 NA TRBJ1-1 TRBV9 TGTGCCAGCAGCGGATCGGATCGGACAGGGGCGGATGGGACTGAAGCTTTCTTT CASSGSDRTGADGTEAFF
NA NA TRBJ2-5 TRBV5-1 TGCGCCAGCAGCCCGCGTAGTCCTGAAGAGACCCAGTACTTC CASSPRSPEETQYF
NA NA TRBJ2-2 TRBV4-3 TGCGCCAGCAGCCAACTAGAGGACACCGGGGAGCTGTTTTTT CASSQLEDTGELFF
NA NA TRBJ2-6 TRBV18 TGTGCCAGCTCACCATTTCAGGGCTCTGGGGCCAACGTCCTGACTTTC CASSPFQGSGANVLTF
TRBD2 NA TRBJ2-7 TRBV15 TGTGCCACCAGCAGAGAGGGGGGGGCCTACGAGCAGTACTTC CATSREGGAYEQYF
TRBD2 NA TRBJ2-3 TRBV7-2 TGTGCCAGCAGCCTACTAGCGACTAGCACAGATACGCAGTATTTT CASSLLATSTDTQYF
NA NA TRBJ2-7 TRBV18 TGTGCCAGCTCACCGAGGACACTTTCCTACGAGCAGTACTTC CASSPRTLSYEQYF
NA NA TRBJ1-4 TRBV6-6 TGTGCCAGCAGTTACTCGTACAGGGTGGGGGAAAAACTGTTTTTT CASSYSYRVGEKLFF
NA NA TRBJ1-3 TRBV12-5 TGTGCTAGTGGTTTGCCTCGCGACAGTGACTCTGGAAACACCATATATTTT CASGLPRDSDSGNTIYF
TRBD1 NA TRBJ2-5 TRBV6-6 TGTGCCAGCAGTTACCGTGGAGGCAGGGGGGAGACCCAGTACTTC CASSYRGGRGETQYF
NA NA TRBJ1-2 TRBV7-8 TGTGCCAGCAGCTTAGCGGAAGGGTTGCATGGCTACACCTTC CASSLAEGLHGYTF
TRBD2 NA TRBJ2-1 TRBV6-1 TGTGCCAGCACCTTGACTAGCGGGAGTAGAAATGAGCAGTTCTTC CASTLTSGSRNEQFF
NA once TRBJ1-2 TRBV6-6 TGTGCCAGCAGTTACTCGAGAACTAGCTACACCTTC CASSYSRTSYTF
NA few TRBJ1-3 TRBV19 TGTGCCAGTAACGACAGAGACTCTGGAAACACCATATATTTT CASNDRDSGNTIYF
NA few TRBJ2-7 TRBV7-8 TGTGCCAGCAGCTTACAAGGCCACGGCCCCTACGAGCAGTACTTC CASSLQGHGPYEQYF
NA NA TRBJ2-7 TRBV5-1 TGCGCCAGCAGCTTGGATGGGGGTGGAGGCGAGCAGTACTTC CASSLDGGGGEQYF
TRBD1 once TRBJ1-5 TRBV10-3 TGTGCCATCACAAAGGACAGGGATCAGCCCCAGCATTTT CAITKDRDQPQHF
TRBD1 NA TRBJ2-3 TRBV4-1 TGCGCCAGCAGCCAAGCAGGGACAGGCAGGGCAGATACGCAGTATTTT CASSQAGTGRADTQYF
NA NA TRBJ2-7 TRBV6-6 TGTGCCAGCAGCCTCGACGGGAACCTCTACGAGCAGTACTTC CASSLDGNLYEQYF
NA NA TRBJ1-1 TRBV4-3 TGCGCCAGCAGCCAAGTACGAGGGAACACTGAAGCTTTCTTT CASSQVRGNTEAFF
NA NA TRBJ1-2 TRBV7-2 TGTGCCAGTCAGATCGGGCCCTCGAGCAATGGCTACACCTTC CASQIGPSSNGYTF
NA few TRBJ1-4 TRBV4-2 TGTGCCAGCAGCCAAGGATGGGTAGAGGAGGAAAAACTGTTTTTT CASSQGWVEEEKLFF
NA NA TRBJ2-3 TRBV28 TGTGCCAGCAGTTTATCCCAAGATACGCAGTATTTT CASSLSQDTQYF
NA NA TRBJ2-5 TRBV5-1 TGCGCCAGCAGCCTGGCAGGGGCGGGCGGTAGCAGCCGGGGTGGCCAGTACTTC CASSLAGAGGSSRGGQYF
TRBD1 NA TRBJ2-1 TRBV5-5 TGTGCCAGCAGCACATTGGACAGGGGTAATGAGCAGTTCTTC CASSTLDRGNEQFF
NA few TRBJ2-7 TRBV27 TGTGCCAGCAGTTCCTGGAGGAAGAACTACGAGCAGTACTTC CASSSWRKNYEQYF
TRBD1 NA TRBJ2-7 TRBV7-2 TGTGCCAGCAGCACCCGGGACAGTCTAAGCTCCTACGAGCAGTACTTC CASSTRDSLSSYEQYF
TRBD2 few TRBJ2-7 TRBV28 TGTGCCAGCAGTTTTGCCCCGGGCGGGAGCTCCTACGAGCAGTACTTC CASSFAPGGSSYEQYF
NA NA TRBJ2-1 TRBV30 TGTGCCTCGGACCGGGGGACCTACAATGAGCAGTTCTTC CASDRGTYNEQFF
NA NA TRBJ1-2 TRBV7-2 TGTGCCAGCAGCTTACAGGCTAACTATGGCTACACCTTC CASSLQANYGYTF
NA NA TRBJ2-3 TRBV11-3 TGTGCCAGCAGCCCCGGGGCAGATACGCAGTATTTT CASSPGADTQYF